This T cell receptor beta chain was captured in a study of metastatic and nonmetastatic thyroid tumors. TCRdb re-analyzed the PCR reads using MiXCR. Of about 7,200 clones in the sample, 35% to 40% were seen once. Patients underwent thyroid surgery, and none had received any treatment before it. The sequence was obtained from a female donor with papillary thyroid cancer or a benign thyroid nodule (not recorded which). Some clones in this sample may be carry-over from other donors' samples. The sequencing sample was made of tumor tissue.

Here the CDR3 reads CASSQQGGWPQHF. The CDR3 nucleotides are TGTGCCAGCAGCCAACAGGGAGGTTGGCCCCAGCATTTT. The genes are TRBV6-1 and TRBJ1-5; possible D gene TRBD1, 6 bases. The V gene lost 6 bases and the J gene lost 9 bases, with 15 bases spanning the gap. The germline CDR1 and CDR2 sequences are MNHNS and SASEGT. There are 13 residues in the CDR3.